The T cell receptor (beta chain) described here comes from a study of beta chain features in type 1 diabetes. Points on this clone: Its antigen is undetermined.

Expressed TCRB transcripts got sequenced, as all isolated RNA was reverse transcribed. The table came from immunoSEQ multiplex PCR; TCRdb's copy has only in-frame clones and leaves some out. The sample contains 390,000 or so clones, roughly 13% of which appear only once. Germline lookup yields CDR1 SQVTM and CDR2 ANQGSEA. V was trimmed by 5 bases and J by 7 bases, leaving 15 bases between them. The CDR3 is 13 residues long. Overall study results and limits: Fewer insertions but more deletions were seen at VDJ junctions in type 1 diabetes patients.

The TCR originated in a man aged 25 to 40 in good health. Sample: naive CD4+ T cells from blood. The genes are TRBV29-1 and TRBJ1-5, with D hard to call. CDR3 coding DNA: TGCAGCGTTCAGCGAAGGGAAGGCCAGCCCCAGCATTTT. Protein product: CSVQRREGQPQHF. Full variable domain (outside the CDR3, taken from reference TRBV29-1 and TRBJ1-5): SAVISQKPSRDICQRGTSLTIQCQVDSQVTMMFWYRQQPGQSLTLIATANQGSEATYESGFVIDKFPISRPNLTFSTLTVSNMSPEDSSIYLCSVQRREGQPQHFGDGTRLSIL.